Shown below are 27 T cell receptor beta chains from a single sample sequenced in a study of OX40 agonist ivuxolimab in advanced cancers. TCRdb's table, derived via immunoSEQ multiplex PCR, lists solely in-frame clones and lacks some. Of some 140,000 clones listed, just over 90% are singletons. This sample comprised CD4+ or CD8+ T cells sorted from blood, obtained in a trial of the OX40 agonist ivuxolimab. These receptors came from an adult with an advanced solid tumor such as melanoma, head and neck, liver or kidney cancer.

The rearrangement joins TRBV10-2 to TRBJ1-2; maybe TRBD1 (5 bases). Looked up from germline, CDR1 is WSHSY and CDR2 is SAAADI. Trimming took 3 bases from V and 5 from J, leaving 13 bases between them. CDR3 length: 14 residues. DNA of the CDR3: TGCGCCAGCAGTGATGGGGCAGATATTTATGGCTACACCTTC. Amino acid sequence: CASSDGADIYGYTF.

The rearrangement links TRBV5-6 to TRBJ1-1; D unclear. The CDR3 extends over 13 amino acids. Germline assignment: CDR1 SGHDT and CDR2 YYEEEE. The V end lost 0 bases, the J end lost 5 bases, and 8 bases lay between the germline ends. In nucleotides, the CDR3 is TGTGCCAGCAGCTTGGAACCGAAAACTGAAGCTTTCTTT. Its protein is CASSLEPKTEAFF.

The rearrangement joins TRBV9 to TRBJ1-5; D not resolved. The length of the CDR3 is 14 residues. The germline V gene has CDR1 SGDLS and CDR2 YYNGEE. Trimming removed 7 bases from V and 2 bases from J, with 13 bases in between. The chain's CDR3 is CASSLGEGNQPQHF. CDR3 bases: TGTGCCAGCTCCCTGGGCGAGGGCAATCAGCCCCAGCATTTT. Using reference TRBV9 and TRBJ1-5 for the parts outside the CDR3, the full variable domain is DSGVTQTPKHLITATGQRVTLRCSPRSGDLSVYWYQQSLDQGLQFLIQYYNGEERAKGNILERFSAQQFPDLHSELNLSSLELGDSALYFCASSLGEGNQPQHFGDGTRLSIL.

This clone was seen a few times. The chain joins TRBV5-1 to TRBJ2-5; tentative D call: TRBD1 (5 bases). V lost 6 bases to trimming and J lost 2 bases, with 17 bases between them. Germline CDR1 reads SGHRS; CDR2 reads YFSETQ. This CDR3 spans 15 amino acids. The CDR3 here is CASILSGQTQETQYF. In DNA form, the CDR3 reads TGCGCCAGCATACTGTCAGGGCAGACTCAAGAGACCCAGTACTTC.

V usage is TRBV11-2 and J usage is TRBJ1-1, with D possibly matching TRBD1 (6 bases). The V gene's germline CDR1 is SGHAT and CDR2 FQNNGV. The CDR3 totals 14 residues. Trimming removed 2 bases from V and 4 bases from J, with 11 bases in between. This CDR3 reads CASSLTRGGTEAFF. The CDR3 region has the DNA TGTGCCAGCAGCTTAACCAGGGGCGGCACTGAAGCTTTCTTT.

This clone has only a few counts. This sample includes further DNA sequences coding for the same CDR3. The chain carries TRBV27 and TRBJ1-1, with 8 positions matching TRBD1. V gave up 7 bases and J gave up 1 base; unmatched junction bases: 5. Germline CDR1 MNHEY, CDR2 SMNVEV (reference sequence). This CDR3 is 14 amino acids long. The CDR3 is CASNRQGPNTEAFF. DNA for the CDR3: TGTGCCAGCAATCGACAGGGGCCGAACACTGAAGCTTTCTTT.

As to this clone: The same CDR3 can be traced to other DNA sequences in this sample. This rearrangement joins TRBV18 to TRBJ1-1, with TRBD1 matching 8 bases. The CDR3 runs 16 residues. From germline, CDR1 is KGHSH and CDR2 LQKENI. J gave up 1 base and V 3 bases, and 7 bases lay outside the gene matches. CDR3 region: CASSPMGTGQNTEAFF. DNA of the CDR3: TGTGCCAGCTCACCGATGGGGACAGGTCAGAACACTGAAGCTTTCTTT.

CDR3 DNA sequence: TGCGCCAGCAGCCAGGAGATCGGAAGCTCCTATAATTCACCCCTCCACTTT. Translation gives CASSQEIGSSYNSPLHF. The chain employs TRBV4-3 and TRBJ1-6; D is unresolved. The CDR3 has 17 amino acids. Germline-derived CDR1 and CDR2 are LGHNA and YSLEER. The ends were cut back, 3 bases at V and 0 bases at J, with 12 bases in the middle.

The V call is TRBV7-9, the J call TRBJ1-4; the match to TRBD1 covers 7 bases. Per germline, CDR1 SEHNR and CDR2 FQNEAQ (reference sequence). CDR3 size: 15 residues. V dropped 5 bases and J dropped 4; count of bases not matched to a gene: 7. CDR3 residues: CASSPGQVINEKLFF. The CDR3 DNA is TGTGCCAGCAGCCCCGGACAGGTCATTAATGAAAAACTGTTTTTT.

This chain connects TRBV28 to TRBJ2-3, with 7 bases identical to TRBD1. Germline V gives CDR1 MDHEN, CDR2 SYDVKM. This CDR3 spans 14 amino acids. J lost 0 bases, V lost 5 bases, and 2 bases had no gene match. As DNA, the CDR3 is TGTGCCAGCAGTGAGACAGGGAGCACAGATACGCAGTATTTT. Translated: CASSETGSTDTQYF.

The chain has TRBV4-1 and TRBJ2-7; tentatively, D is TRBD2 (7 bases). The CDR3 is 17 residues long. The germline V gene has CDR1 MGHRA and CDR2 YSYEKL. Trimming took 4 bases from V and 3 from J, leaving 22 bases between them. The CDR3 is CASSRLGGGGGSYEQYF. In DNA, the CDR3 is TGCGCCAGCAGCCGCCTTGGGGGTGGCGGGGGCAGCTACGAGCAGTACTTC.

The V and J genes are TRBV28 and TRBJ2-7; D perhaps matches TRBD2 (7 bases). This CDR3 comprises 14 residues. V dropped 6 bases and J dropped 4 bases, with 16 bases sitting between them. Germline-derived CDR1 and CDR2 are MDHEN and SYDVKM. CDR3 residues: CASRPQGGGYEQYF. The CDR3 DNA sequence: TGTGCCAGCAGACCACAGGGCGGGGGTTACGAGCAGTACTTC.

This chain links TRBV19 with TRBJ2-7; TRBD1 matches at 7 bases. Germline-derived CDR1 and CDR2 are LNHDA and SQIVND (reference sequence). This CDR3 is 15 amino acids long. Unmatched junction bases numbered 5, after V lost 0 bases and J lost 3 bases. The CDR3 DNA follows: TGTGCCAGTAGTATAGAGAAGGGGGCTTACTACGAGCAGTACTTC. It codes for CASSIEKGAYYEQYF.

In this sample, this clone turned up a few times. This chain uses TRBV18 with TRBJ1-4; maybe TRBD1 (5 bases). The germline V gene encodes CDR1 KGHSH and CDR2 LQKENI. V was pared by 0 bases and J by 8 bases, with 13 bases between. The CDR3 totals 15 residues. The CDR3 protein is CASSPPWGVKEKLFF. The CDR3 bases are TGTGCCAGCTCACCACCGTGGGGGGTTAAAGAAAAACTGTTTTTT.

The J gene is TRBJ2-2, the V gene TRBV7-9; D might be TRBD2 (5 bases). From germline, CDR1 is SEHNR and CDR2 FQNEAQ (reference sequence). The CDR3 extends over 15 amino acids. The V end was cut by 1 base, the J end by 6 bases, with 12 bases between. CDR3 DNA: TGTGCCAGCAGCTTAGATGCGGGTAGTGCCGGGGAGCTGTTTTTT. Translated, it gives CASSLDAGSAGELFF.

This chain joins TRBV14 and TRBJ2-1; D not resolved. V lost 4 bases and J 0 bases, leaving 7 bases between the germline ends. There are 14 residues in the CDR3. The germline V gene has CDR1 SGHDN and CDR2 FVKESK. The CDR3 region has the DNA TGTGCCAGCAGCCCCACAAGCTCCTACAATGAGCAGTTCTTC. As protein: CASSPTSSYNEQFF.

The CDR3 loop is CAGRTGADTEAFF. In DNA, the CDR3 is TGTGCCGGACGGACAGGGGCGGACACTGAAGCTTTCTTT. This chain joins TRBV6-1 and TRBJ1-1, with 9 positions matching TRBD1. This CDR3 contains 13 residues. From germline, CDR1 is MNHNS and CDR2 SASEGT. V was clipped by 11 bases and J by 3 bases; unmatched bases: 7.

The rearrangement joins TRBV10-3 to TRBJ2-7, with D perhaps matching TRBD1 (5 bases). The CDR3 loop spans 13 amino acids. CDR1 is ENHRY, CDR2 SYGVKD, per germline. Trimming pared 1 base from V and 6 bases from J, leaving 10 bases between. CDR3 region: CAISELAGREQYF. DNA for the CDR3: TGTGCCATCAGTGAGTTGGCAGGGCGCGAGCAGTACTTC.

The V and J genes are TRBV18 and TRBJ1-2; 7 bases are shared with TRBD1. CDR3 length: 14 amino acids. Germline trimming cut 5 bases from V and 6 bases from J; bases unmatched to any gene: 9. Germline CDR1 and CDR2: KGHSH and LQKENI. CDR3 protein: CASSSSTGTNGYTF. CDR3 bases: TGTGCCAGCTCATCGTCGACAGGGACCAATGGCTACACCTTC. Using reference TRBV18 and TRBJ1-2 for the parts outside the CDR3, the full variable domain is NAGVMQNPRHLVRRRGQEARLRCSPMKGHSHVYWYRQLPEEGLKFMVYLQKENIIDESGMPKERFSAEFPKEGPSILRIQQVVRGDSAAYFCASSSSTGTNGYTFGSGTRLTVV.

This clone was observed a single time. The CDR3 sequence: CASSIGSAGANVLTF. In DNA form, the CDR3 reads TGTGCCAGTAGTATAGGGTCTGCTGGGGCCAACGTCCTGACTTTC. The J gene is TRBJ2-6, the V gene TRBV19; D call uncertain. Trimming cost V 1 base and J 2 bases, with 6 bases left between them. Germline-derived CDR1 and CDR2 are LNHDA and SQIVND (reference sequence). This CDR3 is built from 15 residues.

The chain joins TRBV4-3 to TRBJ1-2, with 8 bases fitting TRBD1. Germline V lookup: CDR1 LGHNA, CDR2 YSLEER. This CDR3 contains 14 residues. Germline trimming cut 0 bases from V and 7 bases from J; bases unmatched to any gene: 4. The CDR3 loop is CASSQEQGVSGYTF. The CDR3 region has the DNA TGCGCCAGCAGCCAAGAACAGGGGGTTTCTGGCTACACCTTC.

The chain is built from TRBV5-1 and TRBJ2-7; TRBD1 aligns across 10 bases. Losses at the gene ends were 4 bases for V and 4 bases for J; bases not matched to a gene: 5. The CDR3 runs to 14 residues. CDR1 and CDR2 from the germline V gene are SGHRS and YFSETQ. The chain's CDR3 is CASSPGDRGYEQYF. As DNA, the CDR3 is TGCGCCAGCAGCCCGGGGGACAGGGGTTACGAGCAGTACTTC.

The J gene is TRBJ2-1, the V gene TRBV28, with 9 bases lining up with TRBD2. The CDR3 sequence is 12 residues long. V dropped 9 bases and J dropped 14; count of bases not matched to a gene: 11. Germline V lookup: CDR1 MDHEN, CDR2 SYDVKM. DNA of the CDR3: TGTGCCAGTGGGACTAGCCAGGGGCATGAGTTCTTC. It yields the protein CASGTSQGHEFF.

The V gene is TRBV2, the J gene TRBJ1-2, with a weak D call TRBD1 (6 bases). Germline V gene sequence: CDR1 SNHLY, CDR2 FYNNEI. V lost 2 bases, J lost 6 bases, and 13 bases lay in between. The length of the CDR3 is 14 residues. The CDR3 loop is CASSELTGTHGYTF. For the CDR3, the DNA is TGTGCCAGCAGTGAATTAACAGGGACCCATGGCTACACCTTC.

Concerning this clone itself: A junction boundary mismatches the germline segment, possibly from a read error. The J gene is TRBJ2-5, the V gene TRBV7-9; D not certain. This CDR3 has 15 residues. Looked up from germline, CDR1 is SEHNR and CDR2 is FQNEAQ (reference sequence). The CDR3 region has the DNA TGTGCCAGCAGCTTAGCGCTGGCGCGCCAAGGGACCCAGTACTTC. Protein product: CASSLALARQGTQYF.

Comments on this clone: One junction end disagrees with the germline gene, perhaps due to a read error. The chain combines TRBV2 with TRBJ1-2; perhaps TRBD1 as D (5 bases). The CDR3 sequence is 11 residues long. Germline V CDR1 and CDR2: SNHLY, FYNNEI. In DNA, the CDR3 is TGTGCCAGCAGCGTCACCGGGACGTTACACTTC. It yields the protein CASSVTGTLHF. The complete variable domain, with remaining parts taken from reference TRBV2 and TRBJ1-2, reads EPEVTQTPSHQVTQMGQEVILRCVPISNHLYFYWYRQILGQKVEFLVSFYNNEISEKSEIFDDQFSVERPDGSNFTLKIRSTKLEDSAMYFCASSVTGTLHFGSGTRLTVV.

The chain is built from TRBV6-5 and TRBJ2-6, with D possibly being TRBD1 or TRBD2 (5 bases each). Per germline, CDR1 MNHEY and CDR2 SVGAGI. V was trimmed by 1 base and J by 4 bases, leaving 8 bases between them. This CDR3 has 15 amino acids. This chain's CDR3 is CASSYWGRGANVLTF. The CDR3 DNA reads TGTGCCAGCAGTTACTGGGGACGGGGGGCCAACGTCCTGACTTTC.